This TCR beta chain was identified during a study of response to subunit inactivated influenza vaccine. TCRdb re-called the RT-PCR reads with MiXCR, one entry per CDR3 protein. The repertoire holds 500,000 to 750,000 distinct CDR3 sequences, with approximately 14% as singletons. CDR3 length: 19 residues. Germline trimming cut 0 bases from V and 3 bases from J; bases unmatched to any gene: 11. The germline CDR1 and CDR2 sequences are LGHNA and YNFKEQ. This clonotype showed up just a few times. Sequencing was performed on PBMCs from blood, taken about 13 days after vaccination. The sequence derives from a man between 45 and 60 years old who received an inactivated influenza vaccine. The rearrangement uses TRBV4-2 and TRBJ2-1, with 10 bases matching TRBD2. CDR3 bases: TGTGCCAGCAGCCAAGATCAACTCCCCCTAGCGGGGGACTACAATGAGCAGTTCTTC. Translating it yields CASSQDQLPLAGDYNEQFF.